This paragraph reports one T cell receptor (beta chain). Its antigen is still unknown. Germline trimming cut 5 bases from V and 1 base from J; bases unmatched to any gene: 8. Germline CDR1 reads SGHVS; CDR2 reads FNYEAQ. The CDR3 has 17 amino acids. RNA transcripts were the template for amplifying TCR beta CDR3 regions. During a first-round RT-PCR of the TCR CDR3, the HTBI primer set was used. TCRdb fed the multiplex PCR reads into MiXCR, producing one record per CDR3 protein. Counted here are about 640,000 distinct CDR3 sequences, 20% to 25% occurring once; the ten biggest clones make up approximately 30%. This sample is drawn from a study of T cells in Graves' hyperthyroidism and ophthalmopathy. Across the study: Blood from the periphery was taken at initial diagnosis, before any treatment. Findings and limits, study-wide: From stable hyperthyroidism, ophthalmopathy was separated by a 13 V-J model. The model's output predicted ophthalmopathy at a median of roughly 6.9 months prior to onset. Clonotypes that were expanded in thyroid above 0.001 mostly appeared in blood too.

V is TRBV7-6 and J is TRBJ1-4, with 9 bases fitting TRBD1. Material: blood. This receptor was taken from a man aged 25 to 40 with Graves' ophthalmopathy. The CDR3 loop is CASSRDRAKGTNEKLFF. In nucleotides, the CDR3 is TGTGCCAGCAGCCGGGACAGGGCTAAGGGAACTAATGAAAAACTGTTTTTT.